The rows below give T cell receptor beta chains drawn from one sample of a study of shared clonotypes between healthy human individuals. Generated by immunoSEQ multiplex PCR, the TCRdb table keeps only in-frame clones and is missing some. Among millions of clones listed, around 95% were seen once. Sequences were obtained from naive CD4+ T cells sorted from blood. The receptors here all came from a man aged 18 to 29 in good health. Each CDR3 is given with its conserved first and last residue. D genes are given only for firm matches. The size field is filled for only some rows; it gives once, few, many or a size class.

>TRBV7-3|TRBJ2-7|NA|NA|15
TGTGCCAGCAGCTTTACCCTGGCGCCCGGGGGCGAGCAGTACTTC
CASSFTLAPGGEQYF
>TRBV11-2|TRBJ2-2|NA|TRBD1|18
TGTGCCAGCAGCTGGAGGAGCGGACAGGGTCCGAACACCGGGGAGCTGTTTTTT
CASSWRSGQGPNTGELFF
>TRBV28|TRBJ2-4|NA|NA|13
TGTGCCAGCAGTTCCTCCGGGGTAAACATTCAGTACTTC
CASSSSGVNIQYF
>TRBV5-1|TRBJ2-5|NA|TRBD2|14
TGCGCCAGCACCCGGGACTACCTGCAAGAGACCCAGTACTTC
CASTRDYLQETQYF
>TRBV10-3|TRBJ2-6|NA|NA|16
TGTGCTGCTACCCCGGGACAAACCTCTGGGGCCAACGTCCTGACTTTC
CAATPGQTSGANVLTF
>TRBV30|TRBJ1-3|NA|NA|15
TGTGCCTGGAGTCAAGGGATTAACTCTGGAAACACCATATATTTT
CAWSQGINSGNTIYF
>TRBV20-1|TRBJ1-1|few|NA|11
TGCAGTGCTAGAGTAGGCACTGAAGCTTTCTTT
CSARVGTEAFF
>TRBV30|TRBJ2-7|NA|NA|13
TGTGCCTGGAGAGACGACAGGTCCTACGAGCAGTACTTC
CAWRDDRSYEQYF
>TRBV7-8|TRBJ2-7|NA|NA|13
TGTGCCAGCAGCTTAATTCGCCAGCTGGGGCAGTACTTC
CASSLIRQLGQYF
>TRBV7-2|TRBJ1-2|NA|NA|14
TGTGCCAGCAGCTTGGGCGGACAGCCGTATGGCTACACCTTC
CASSLGGQPYGYTF
>TRBV19|TRBJ2-7|NA|NA|13
TGTGCCAGTAGCCCTCGGCCAGGGTACGAGCAGTACTTC
CASSPRPGYEQYF
>TRBV25-1|TRBJ2-1|NA|TRBD2|16
TGTGCCAGCAGTGTCGTAGCTACGGGGGGATACAATGAGCAGTTCTTC
CASSVVATGGYNEQFF
>TRBV6-1|TRBJ2-5|NA|NA|15
TGTGCCAGCAGTGGCTCCCGGGTGGGCCAAGAGACCCAGTACTTC
CASSGSRVGQETQYF
>TRBV9|TRBJ1-1|NA|NA|13
TGTGCCAGCAGCCCTTCCGGACAGTTGGGAGCTTTCTTT
CASSPSGQLGAFF
>TRBV13|TRBJ2-7|NA|TRBD1|15
TGTGCCAGCAGCCCCCGGGACAGGGCCTCCTACGAGCAGTACTTC
CASSPRDRASYEQYF
>TRBV7-9|TRBJ1-1|many|TRBD1|14
TGTGCCAGCAGCTTACAGGGGGCGAACACTGAAGCTTTCTTT
CASSLQGANTEAFF
>TRBV7-8|TRBJ1-2|NA|NA|12
TGTGCCAGCAGCCCGAAAGACAGTGGCTACACCTTC
CASSPKDSGYTF
>TRBV4-1|TRBJ2-5|NA|TRBD2|17
TGCGCCAGCAGCCAAGATCGGGAGACTAGCGGGAGAGAGACCCAGTACTTC
CASSQDRETSGRETQYF
>TRBV2|TRBJ2-5|NA|NA|15
TGTGCCAGCAGTGAAGATGCCATGGACTCCGGGTCCCAGTACTTC
CASSEDAMDSGSQYF
>TRBV6-8|TRBJ2-4|NA|NA|13
TGTGCCAGCAGCTCAGCGGACAAAAACATTCAGTACTTC
CASSSADKNIQYF
>TRBV29-1|TRBJ2-1|NA|TRBD2|15
TGCAGCGTACGTTATTCTAGCGGTCCTGCGAATGAGCAGTTCTTC
CSVRYSSGPANEQFF
>TRBV7-9|TRBJ1-6|NA|NA|15
TGTGCCAGCAGCTTAGCGGCAGGCGGTAATTCACCCCTCCACTTT
CASSLAAGGNSPLHF
>TRBV5-1|TRBJ1-1|NA|NA|15
TGCGCCAGCAGCTTGGGGTGGACGGAGAACACTGAAGCTTTCTTT
CASSLGWTENTEAFF
>TRBV2|TRBJ2-5|NA|TRBD2|14
TGTGCCAGCAGGTCGGGCGGGGGTCAAGAGACCCAGTACTTC
CASRSGGGQETQYF
>TRBV5-1|TRBJ2-5|NA|NA|12
TGCGCCAGCAGCTTGGGCTCGGGGACCCAGTACTTC
CASSLGSGTQYF
>TRBV6-1|TRBJ2-2|NA|NA|17
TGTGCCAGCAGTGACTTGAGTGGCAGGGTGAACACCGGGGAGCTGTTTTTT
CASSDLSGRVNTGELFF
>TRBV11-2|TRBJ2-7|once|TRBD1|15
TGTGCCAGCAGCTTAGAGGGAACAGGGGGATACGAGCAGTACTTC
CASSLEGTGGYEQYF
>TRBV10-3|TRBJ2-3|NA|NA|12
TGTGCCATCAGTGAGTCCGAGGGTGCGCAGTATTTT
CAISESEGAQYF
>TRBV27|TRBJ1-4|NA|TRBD1|18
TGTGCCAGCAGTGTCAGGGGGTGGTATTCGGCGGGTAATGAAAAACTGTTTTTT
CASSVRGWYSAGNEKLFF
>TRBV30|TRBJ1-1|NA|NA|13
TGTGCCTGGAGTGTCGACGATATCACTGAAGCTTTCTTT
CAWSVDDITEAFF
>TRBV19|TRBJ1-5|few|NA|13
TGTGCCAGTGCCCTGAGACTCAATCAGCCCCAGCATTTT
CASALRLNQPQHF
>TRBV5-1|TRBJ2-5|NA|NA|14
TGCGCCAGCAGCCCTGGCGGGATACTAGAGACCCAGTACTTC
CASSPGGILETQYF
>TRBV18|TRBJ2-5|NA|TRBD1|16
TGTGCCAGCTCAGGACAGGGGATGGTATCGCGAGAGACCCAGTACTTC
CASSGQGMVSRETQYF
>TRBV10-3|TRBJ2-1|NA|TRBD2|14
TGTGCCAACGCCAGACTAGCGGACTACAATGAGCAGTTCTTC
CANARLADYNEQFF
>TRBV10-3|TRBJ1-2|once|NA|12
TGTGCCATCAGTGACGGATACTATGGCTACACCTTC
CAISDGYYGYTF
>TRBV5-6|TRBJ2-2|NA|NA|16
TGTGCCAGCAGCTTGAGCCCAACGAGTGGTACCGGGGAGCTGTTTTTT
CASSLSPTSGTGELFF
>TRBV5-1|TRBJ1-4|NA|TRBD1|14
TGCGCCAGCAGGCAGACAGGGGATAATGAAAAACTGTTTTTT
CASRQTGDNEKLFF
>TRBV5-1|TRBJ2-1|NA|TRBD1|15
TGCGCCAGCAGCTTCCGGGACAGGGGACGGGATGAGCAGTTCTTC
CASSFRDRGRDEQFF
>TRBV27|TRBJ2-7|once|NA|15
TGTGCCAGCAGTGTTGGTACAGGGCAATCCTACGAGCAGTACTTC
CASSVGTGQSYEQYF
>TRBV9|TRBJ1-4|NA|TRBD1|16
TGTGCCAGCAGCTCAGTAGGGACAGGTGGTAATGAAAAACTGTTTTTT
CASSSVGTGGNEKLFF
>TRBV10-3|TRBJ1-3|NA|TRBD1|14
TGTGCCATCACCAAGGACAGGGTCGGAAACACCATATATTTT
CAITKDRVGNTIYF
>TRBV6-5|TRBJ1-2|once|NA|13
TGTGCCAGCAGCCGAGGGCCCAACTATGGCTACACCTTC
CASSRGPNYGYTF
>TRBV19|TRBJ2-5|NA|NA|15
TGTGCCAGTAGTAAGACTACAGGCGGACAAGAGACCCAGTACTTC
CASSKTTGGQETQYF
>TRBV6-1|TRBJ2-2|NA|TRBD2|14
TGTGCCAGCGCGGGACTAACGAACACCGGGGAGCTGTTTTTT
CASAGLTNTGELFF
>TRBV12-5|TRBJ1-5|NA|TRBD1|14
TGTGCTAGTGGGGACCAGGGGGCACAACAGCCCCAGCATTTT
CASGDQGAQQPQHF
>TRBV7-9|TRBJ2-7|NA|TRBD2|14
TGTGCCAGCAGCCCATGGGGGAGGGGCTACGAGCAGTACTTC
CASSPWGRGYEQYF
>TRBV6-6|TRBJ1-6|NA|NA|16
TGTGCCAGCAGCGAGAGCGGGGGCGCTGGTAATTCACCCCTCCACTTT
CASSESGGAGNSPLHF
>TRBV12-1|TRBJ2-5|NA|NA|17
TGTGCCAGCAGCTGCCTGGGACTAGCGGGAGAACAAGAGACCCAGTACTTC
CASSCLGLAGEQETQYF
>TRBV10-1|TRBJ2-3|NA|NA|14
TGCGCCAGCAGTGACGGGGGCGCGGCAGATACGCAGTATTTT
CASSDGGAADTQYF
>TRBV6-1|TRBJ2-7|once|NA|14
TGTGCCAGCAAACTTGACAGGTCCTCCTACGAGCAGTACTTC
CASKLDRSSYEQYF
>TRBV6-1|TRBJ2-7|NA|TRBD1|16
TGTGCCAGCAGTGAATCTATTGGGACAGAAAGCTACGAGCAGTACTTC
CASSESIGTESYEQYF
>TRBV5-1|TRBJ2-5|NA|TRBD2|17
TGCGCCAGCAGCCCGGGACTAGCGGGAGGCCTCCAAGAGACCCAGTACTTC
CASSPGLAGGLQETQYF
>TRBV10-3|TRBJ1-5|NA|TRBD1|17
TGTGCCATCGCGGCGGGGACAGGGGTAACGGGGAATCAGCCCCAGCATTTT
CAIAAGTGVTGNQPQHF